The 18 T cell receptor beta chains below were found in one sample sequenced in a study of cytomegalovirus exposure and HLA in healthy donors. The PCR contained 60 Vbeta and 13 Jbeta primers. The method was immunoSEQ multiplex PCR; TCRdb's version includes in-frame clones alone and lacks a portion of them. The repertoire holds 130,000 to 150,000 clones, with approximately 80% as singletons. The sequencing sample was made of PBMCs. The receptors come from a man aged 35-49 years in good health and CMV-seropositive.

The V gene is TRBV9, the J gene TRBJ1-5; D gene ambiguous. This CDR3 has 15 residues. V was pared by 0 bases and J by 5 bases, with 12 bases between. Per germline, CDR1 SGDLS and CDR2 YYNGEE. The CDR3 here is CASSVGGRWDQPQHF. CDR3 DNA sequence: TGTGCCAGCAGCGTAGGAGGGCGGTGGGATCAGCCCCAGCATTTT. Drawing the rest from reference TRBV9 and TRBJ1-5, the complete variable domain is DSGVTQTPKHLITATGQRVTLRCSPRSGDLSVYWYQQSLDQGLQFLIQYYNGEERAKGNILERFSAQQFPDLHSELNLSSLELGDSALYFCASSVGGRWDQPQHFGDGTRLSIL.

On this clone: The conserved final phenylalanine or tryptophan is absent from the CDR3, which likely points to a read error. The chain has TRBV7-2 and TRBJ2-7, with a possible D match to TRBD1 (5 bases). Trimming cost V 4 bases and J 2 bases, with 15 bases left between them. Germline V gene data show CDR1 as SGHTA and CDR2 as FQGNSA. The CDR3 contains 15 residues. CDR3 loop: CASSSQVLDTYEQYL. CDR3 coding DNA: TGTGCCAGCAGCTCTCAAGTATTGGACACCTACGAGCAGTACCTC.

The chain is built from TRBV2 and TRBJ2-2; 7 bases align to TRBD2. CDR1 SNHLY and CDR2 FYNNEI come from the germline V gene. This CDR3 region has 15 residues. Trimming at V came to 7 bases and at J to 4 bases, leaving 9 bases not matched to a gene. In DNA, the CDR3 is TGTGCCAGCAAAAGGGAGGGAGGTCCCACCGGGGAGCTGTTTTTT. Protein sequence: CASKREGGPTGELFF.

In regard to this clone: Compared with germline, one end of the junction differs, possibly owing to a read error. The chain uses TRBV10-3 and TRBJ1-2, with TRBD1 matching over 8 bases. Germline lookup yields CDR1 ENHRY and CDR2 SYGVKD. The CDR3 runs 16 residues. The DNA of the CDR3 is TGTGCCATCAGTGACACAGCGACAGGGGATAACTATGGCTACGCCTTC. Translated, it gives CAISDTATGDNYGYAF.

The chain links TRBV4-3 to TRBJ2-7, with TRBD2 identical over 9 bases. J lost 2 bases, V lost 4 bases, and 12 bases had no gene match. This CDR3 is built from 17 residues. Germline values: CDR1 LGHNA, CDR2 YSLEER. This CDR3 is CASSLNYPTSGTYEQYF. The DNA of the CDR3 is TGCGCCAGCAGCCTAAATTACCCGACTAGCGGAACCTACGAGCAGTACTTC.

The genes are TRBV6-8 and TRBJ1-4; TRBD1 aligns across 11 bases. Trimming removed 5 bases from V and 7 bases from J; junction bases left unmatched: 15. The CDR3 consists of 18 residues. Germline loops: CDR1 MNHGY, CDR2 SAAAGT. The CDR3 bases are TGTGCCAGCAGTCCCAAAGGTGGGGACAGGGGGTCCACTGAAAAACTGTTTTTT. Amino acid sequence: CASSPKGGDRGSTEKLFF.

This clone showed up just once. V usage is TRBV9 and J usage is TRBJ1-3; the match to TRBD1 covers 7 bases. The CDR3 loop spans 13 amino acids. CDR1 is SGDLS and CDR2 is YYNGEE in the germline V gene. V dropped 3 bases and J dropped 4; count of bases not matched to a gene: 1. CDR3 coding DNA: TGTGCCAGCAGCGAGGGGGCCGGAAACACCATATATTTT. Translated: CASSEGAGNTIYF.

V gene TRBV11-2 combines with J gene TRBJ2-7, with D perhaps matching TRBD2 (5 bases). Germline CDR1 and CDR2: SGHAT and FQNNGV. Trimming stripped 1 base from V and 4 bases from J, with 11 bases between. The CDR3 spans 14 residues. CDR3 nucleotide sequence: TGTGCCAGCAGCTTAGCGGCCAGAGGGTACGAGCAGTACTTC. Translated, it gives CASSLAARGYEQYF.

The chain is built from TRBV7-3 and TRBJ2-1, with D maybe TRBD1 (6 bases). The CDR3 is 15 residues long. The ends were cut back, 5 bases at V and 7 bases at J, with 18 bases in the middle. Germline CDR1 is SGHTA and CDR2 is FQGTGA. The CDR3 reads CASSPMGAEKNEQFF. As DNA, the CDR3 is TGTGCCAGCAGCCCAATGGGGGCAGAGAAGAATGAGCAGTTCTTC.

The V and J genes are TRBV5-1 and TRBJ2-2, with 15 nucleotides matching TRBD2. The ends lost 4 bases at V and 7 bases at J; junction bases unmatched: 5. This CDR3 has 16 amino acids. Germline CDR1 reads SGHRS; CDR2 reads YFSETQ. The CDR3 coding sequence is TGCGCCAGCAGCGGGACTAGCGGGAGGATGATCGGGGAGCTGTTTTTT. Protein: CASSGTSGRMIGELFF.

The chain's CDR3 is CASSLSTTNEKLFF. CDR3 nucleotides: TGCGCCAGCAGCCTTAGCACAACTAATGAAAAACTGTTTTTT. J is TRBJ1-4 and V is TRBV5-1; D ambiguous. V shed 4 bases and J shed 0 bases, with 7 bases lying between them. Germline-derived CDR1 and CDR2 are SGHRS and YFSETQ. The CDR3 runs 14 residues.

This clone was recorded a few times. The chain links TRBV12-5 to TRBJ2-1; D is unclear. The CDR3 covers 11 residues. Trimming stripped 5 bases from V and 7 bases from J, with 6 bases between. Germline lookup yields CDR1 LGHNT and CDR2 FRNRAP. The CDR3, as DNA: TGTGCTAGTGGTCTCTTTAATGAGCAGTTCTTC. Translation gives CASGLFNEQFF.

The chain uses TRBV7-7 and TRBJ2-3; D ambiguous. V lost 5 bases and J lost 1, with 7 bases in between. CDR1 is SSHAT, CDR2 FNYEAQ, per germline (reference sequence). The CDR3 runs 13 residues. CDR3 sequence: CASSLVGTDTQYF. The CDR3 DNA follows: TGTGCCAGCAGCCTTGTAGGCACAGATACGCAGTATTTT.

This clone was seen once. For the CDR3, the DNA is TGTGCCAGCAGTGGGGGGAGAGGAAACACCATATATTTT. It encodes CASSGGRGNTIYF. The rearrangement links TRBV14 to TRBJ1-3; D might be TRBD1 (5 bases). CDR3 length: 13 residues. V lost 6 bases to trimming and J lost 4 bases, with 10 bases between them. Germline CDR1 SGHDN, CDR2 FVKESK.

The CDR3 here is CATPGRGEPGANVLTF. The CDR3 bases are TGTGCCACCCCGGGGAGGGGAGAGCCTGGGGCCAACGTCCTGACTTTC. The chain carries TRBV7-9 and TRBJ2-6, with TRBD2 identical over 7 bases. This CDR3 has 16 residues. Germline loops: CDR1 SEHNR, CDR2 FQNEAQ (reference sequence). The ends lost 10 bases at V and 2 bases at J; junction bases unmatched: 11.

This clone came up a few times. This chain connects TRBV7-9 to TRBJ2-7; 7 positions match TRBD1. J gave up 3 bases and V 5 bases, and 7 bases lay outside the gene matches. Per the germline V gene, CDR1 is SEHNR and CDR2 is FQNEAQ (reference sequence). CDR3 length: 14 amino acids. CDR3 residues: CASSPQGVYYEQYF. In nucleotides, the CDR3 is TGTGCCAGCAGCCCCCAGGGGGTCTACTACGAGCAGTACTTC.

The V and J genes are TRBV6-5 and TRBJ2-7, with a weak D call TRBD1 (6 bases). V lost 2 bases to trimming and J lost 1 base, with 6 bases between them. The CDR3 covers 13 residues. Looked up from germline, CDR1 is MNHEY and CDR2 is SVGAGI. Written as DNA, the CDR3 is TGTGCCAGCAGTTACGGACAGTCCTACGAGCAGTACTTC. Encoded protein: CASSYGQSYEQYF.

This clone was counted only a few times. The genes are TRBV29-1 and TRBJ2-5; TRBD2 matches at 15 bases. CDR1 SQVTM and CDR2 ANQGSEA come from the germline V gene. V shed 2 bases and J 0 bases; nucleotides not matched to a gene: 7. This CDR3 spans 18 amino acids. CDR3 in amino acids: CSVERWTSGRGHQETQYF. Here the CDR3 DNA reads TGCAGCGTTGAAAGATGGACTAGCGGGAGGGGTCACCAAGAGACCCAGTACTTC.